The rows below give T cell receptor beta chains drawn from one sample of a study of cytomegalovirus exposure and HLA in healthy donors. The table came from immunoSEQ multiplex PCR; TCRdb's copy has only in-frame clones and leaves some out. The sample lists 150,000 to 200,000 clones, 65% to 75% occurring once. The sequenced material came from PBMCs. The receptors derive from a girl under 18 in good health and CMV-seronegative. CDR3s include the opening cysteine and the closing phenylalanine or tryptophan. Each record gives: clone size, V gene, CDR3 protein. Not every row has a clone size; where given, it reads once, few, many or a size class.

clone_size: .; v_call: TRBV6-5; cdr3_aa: CASTSGGSSYEQYF
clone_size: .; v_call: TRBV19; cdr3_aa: CASSIRGQGTEQPQHF
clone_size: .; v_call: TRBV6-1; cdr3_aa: CASSGTENEKLFF
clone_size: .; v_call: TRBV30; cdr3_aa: CAWSIPRESYGYTF
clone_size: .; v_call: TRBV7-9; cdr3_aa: CASSLMAQNTEAFF
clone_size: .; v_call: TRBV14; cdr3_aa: CASKGADTQYF
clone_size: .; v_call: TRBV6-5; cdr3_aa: CASSPGTIGNQPQHF
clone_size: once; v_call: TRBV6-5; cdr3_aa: CASSSPTGGIEKLFF
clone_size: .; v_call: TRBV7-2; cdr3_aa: CASSLDSVNEKLFF
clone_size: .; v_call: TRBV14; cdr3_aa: CASSQASGVLYTF
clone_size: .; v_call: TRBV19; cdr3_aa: CASGLVGETQYF
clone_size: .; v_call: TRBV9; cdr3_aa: CASSVGGDGIETQYF
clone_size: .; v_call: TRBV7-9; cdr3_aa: CAFVEVSFTGELFF
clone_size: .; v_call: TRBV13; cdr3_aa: CASRRRGGVKGNEQFF
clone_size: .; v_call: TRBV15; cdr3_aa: CATSSGDNYGYTF
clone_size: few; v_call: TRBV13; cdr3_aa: CASSSTGDQPQHF
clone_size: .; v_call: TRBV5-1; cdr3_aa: CASSTGGRNEQFF
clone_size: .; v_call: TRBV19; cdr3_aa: CASTPPLGGRNNEKLFF
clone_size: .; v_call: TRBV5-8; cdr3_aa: CASSLGQGDEQYF
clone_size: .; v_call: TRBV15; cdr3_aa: CATSRGGGITDTQYF
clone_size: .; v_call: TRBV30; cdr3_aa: CAWSTRTGGYTF
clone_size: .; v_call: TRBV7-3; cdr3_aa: CASSRGGSGASEQFF
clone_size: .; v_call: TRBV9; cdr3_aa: CASSVDRRSGDTQYF
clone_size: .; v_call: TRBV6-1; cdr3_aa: CASSEGTANNSPLHF
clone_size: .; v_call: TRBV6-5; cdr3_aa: CASSYDGGTEAFF
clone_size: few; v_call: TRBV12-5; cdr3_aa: CASGLAYTDTQYF
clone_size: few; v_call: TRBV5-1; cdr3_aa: CASSLEGSVAPQHF
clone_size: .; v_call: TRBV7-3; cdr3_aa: CASSFYSDTQYF
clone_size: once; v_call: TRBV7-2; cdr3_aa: CASSLMASTNEQFF
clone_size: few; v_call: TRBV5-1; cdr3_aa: CASSLEQGLDGYTF
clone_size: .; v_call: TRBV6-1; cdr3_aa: CASSTRTGYGYTF
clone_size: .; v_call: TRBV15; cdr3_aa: CATSRDLGLGRGEDGYTF
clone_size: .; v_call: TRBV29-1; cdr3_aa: CSVVPGQRNSEAFF
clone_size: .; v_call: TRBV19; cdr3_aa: CASRWQGDTEAFF
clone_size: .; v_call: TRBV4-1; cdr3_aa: CASSQGDTHSNQPQHF
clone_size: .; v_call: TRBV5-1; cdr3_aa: CASSLDSNQPQHF
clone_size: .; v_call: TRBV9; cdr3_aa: CASTIGQGRNTIYF
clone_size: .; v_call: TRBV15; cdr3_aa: CATSRAGEVAFF
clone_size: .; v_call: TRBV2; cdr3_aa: CASWGSGQGYSGANVLTF
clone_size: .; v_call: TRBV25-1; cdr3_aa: CASSVDYEQYF
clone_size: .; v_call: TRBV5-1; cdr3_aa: CASSLEGAGYGYTF
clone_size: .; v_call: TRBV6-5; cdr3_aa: CASSVEAGRGTEAFF
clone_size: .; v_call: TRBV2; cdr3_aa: CASSSPGSVTNEKLFF
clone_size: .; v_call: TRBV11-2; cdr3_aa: CASRLGTNSGNTIYF
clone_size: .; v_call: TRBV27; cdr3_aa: CASSLGGQPQHF
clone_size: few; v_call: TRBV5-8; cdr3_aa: CASSAQFGAIYF
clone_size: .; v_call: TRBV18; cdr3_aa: CASSPPAGTTNEKLFF
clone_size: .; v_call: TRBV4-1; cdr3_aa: CASSDYAGPLANYGYTF
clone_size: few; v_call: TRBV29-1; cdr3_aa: CSVEDMQGTEAFF
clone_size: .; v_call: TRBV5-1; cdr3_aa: CASSFRDRHDTQYF
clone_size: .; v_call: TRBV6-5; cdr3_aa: CASKSALGAEQFF
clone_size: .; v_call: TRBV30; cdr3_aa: CAWSVGQGSNQPQHF
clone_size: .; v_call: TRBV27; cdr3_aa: CASSFSGYNEQFF
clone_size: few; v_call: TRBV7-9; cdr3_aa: CASSTVSGSTNEKLFF
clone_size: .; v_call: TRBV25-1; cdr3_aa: CASRGSDRGRTDTQYF